The 12 T cell receptor beta chains below all came from one sample that was sequenced in a study of blood T cell repertoires in COVID-19. The table came from immunoSEQ multiplex PCR; TCRdb's copy has only in-frame clones and leaves some out. This sample carries about 350,000 clones, 75% to 90% of them seen once, and the ten largest clones take under 8.5%. The sample was peripheral blood. The receptors stem from a woman aged 55-70 years with COVID-19, enrolled during active disease.

This chain uses TRBV6-5 with TRBJ1-2; TRBD1 is a possible D gene (6 bases). With 6 bases removed from V and 6 bases from J, the gap between germline ends came to 14 bases. Germline CDR1 reads MNHEY; CDR2 reads SVGAGI. This CDR3 is built from 13 residues. In DNA form, the CDR3 reads TGTGCCAGCAGCCTAGACAGGTCGCATGGCTACACCTTC. Translated: CASSLDRSHGYTF.

The V gene is TRBV29-1, the J gene TRBJ2-3; 8 positions agree with TRBD2. With 2 bases clipped from V and 0 bases from J, the junction kept 10 bases outside the gene matches. Germline assignment: CDR1 SQVTM and CDR2 ANQGSEA. The CDR3 extends over 17 amino acids. CDR3 bases: TGCAGCGTTGAACTGGCGGGGGGCCATTCAAGCACAGATACGCAGTATTTT. As protein: CSVELAGGHSSTDTQYF.

This clone showed up just a few times. The chain recombines TRBV6-5 with TRBJ2-1, with 11 bases aligning to TRBD1. The CDR3 consists of 15 residues. CDR1 and CDR2 (germline): MNHEY, SVGAGI. V shed 6 bases and J 3 bases; nucleotides not matched to a gene: 4. The CDR3 DNA reads TGTGCCAGCAGGGAGGGGACAGGGGGCTACAATGAGCAGTTCTTC. Protein sequence: CASREGTGGYNEQFF.

This chain links TRBV21-1 with TRBJ2-1; no DNA check was done on the table's D call, TRBD2. TRBV21-1 is described as a pseudogene. This CDR3 is 17 amino acids long. The CDR3 bases are TGTGCCAGCAGCAAAGCTACGCGGGGGAGCTCCTACAATGAGCAGTTCTTC. Its translation is CASSKATRGSSYNEQFF.

The V and J genes are TRBV2 and TRBJ1-5, with TRBD1 as a possible D gene (6 bases). Trimming took 7 bases from V and 4 from J, leaving 8 bases between them. The germline gives CDR1 SNHLY, CDR2 FYNNEI. This CDR3 spans 12 amino acids. As DNA, the CDR3 is TGTGCCAGCAACAGGGCTAATCAGCCCCAGCATTTT. Its protein is CASNRANQPQHF.

The V gene is TRBV9, the J gene TRBJ2-7; 9 bases fit TRBD1. Germline-derived CDR1 and CDR2 are SGDLS and YYNGEE. The CDR3 covers 17 residues. The J segment lost 6 bases and the V segment lost 2 bases, leaving 15 bases of the junction unmatched. The CDR3 DNA reads TGTGCCAGCAGCGTTTACGCGAAGCCGGGACAGGGAGCCGAGCAGTACTTC. Translating gives CASSVYAKPGQGAEQYF.

This clone showed up just once. The CDR3 region is CASSWRDSPLHF. The CDR3 DNA is TGTGCCAGTTCCTGGAGAGATTCACCCCTCCACTTT. This chain connects TRBV27 to TRBJ1-6; D gene ambiguous. Trimming took off 9 bases at V and 8 bases at J, with 11 bases between the two ends. This CDR3 has 12 residues. The germline V gene encodes CDR1 MNHEY and CDR2 SMNVEV (reference sequence).

The J gene is TRBJ2-1, the V gene TRBV3-1 (or the pseudogene TRBV3-2); 13 bases match TRBD2. The CDR3 totals 15 residues. CDR1 is LGHDT and CDR2 is YNNKEL in the germline V gene (reference sequence). V lost 4 bases, J lost 7 bases, and 4 bases stayed unmatched. The CDR3 is CASSRGLAGVNEQFF. The DNA of the CDR3 is TGTGCCAGCAGCCGCGGACTAGCGGGGGTTAATGAGCAGTTCTTC.

The chain combines TRBV5-6 with TRBJ1-2, with TRBD1 identical over 8 bases. J lost 8 bases, V lost 4 bases, and 10 bases had no gene match. The CDR3 sequence is 14 residues long. Per germline, CDR1 SGHDT and CDR2 YYEEEE. In DNA, the CDR3 is TGTGCCAGCAGCCTAGGACAGGGACTGGAGGGCTACACCTTC. The encoded protein is CASSLGQGLEGYTF.

This clone was recorded a few times. The chain carries TRBV5-1 and TRBJ2-7; tentatively, D is TRBD1 (6 bases). Germline V gene data show CDR1 as SGHRS and CDR2 as YFSETQ. Trimming took off 4 bases at V and 0 bases at J, with 20 bases between the two ends. The CDR3 extends over 17 amino acids. For the CDR3, the DNA is TGCGCCAGCAGCAAGGGGGACGTCTCACCGAGCTCCTACGAGCAGTACTTC. It codes for CASSKGDVSPSSYEQYF.

This sequence joins TRBV11-2 and TRBJ1-6, with D possibly being TRBD1 (5 bases). CDR1 is SGHAT, CDR2 FQNNGV, per germline. The CDR3 length is 17 residues. Between the trimmed V and J ends, which lost 4 bases and 5 bases, there was a span of 18 bases. The CDR3, as DNA: TGTGCCAGCAGCTCAACAAGCGCCCGGACAAATAATTCACCCCTCCACTTT. It is translated as CASSSTSARTNNSPLHF.

This clone was detected once. The V gene is TRBV15, the J gene TRBJ1-1; D is uncertain. The CDR3 is 15 amino acids. Trimming stripped 0 bases from V and 1 base from J, with 9 bases between. Germline CDR1 and CDR2: LNHNV and YYDKDF (reference sequence). In DNA form, the CDR3 reads TGTGCCACCAGCAGAGATAGAGTTAGGAACACTGAAGCTTTCTTT. Amino acid sequence: CATSRDRVRNTEAFF.